These T cell receptor beta chains were read from a single sample in a study of cytomegalovirus exposure and HLA in healthy donors. Sequenced by immunoSEQ multiplex PCR; TCRdb stores in-frame clones only, minus some. The table shows 190,000 or so clones, with under 90% occurring only once. Sequenced: PBMCs. These receptors originate from a boy aged 2-15 years in good health and CMV-seronegative. Both conserved end residues are part of each CDR3. The order of the fields is J gene, V gene, CDR3 protein.

>TRBJ1-5|TRBV7-8
CPPGTEDRAHNQPQHF
>TRBJ2-7|TRBV29-1
CSVGGAGGSEQYF
>TRBJ2-5|TRBV4-3
CASSQDLRLQETQYF
>TRBJ2-7|TRBV11-1
CASSTGGPYEQYF
>TRBJ2-3|TRBV6-5
CASTSRRSGPDTQYF
>TRBJ1-4|TRBV27
CASRPLTGEKLFF
>TRBJ1-5|TRBV12-5
CASAPGDQPQHF
>TRBJ2-2|TRBV5-4
CASSSIAAPSPGELFF
>TRBJ1-1|TRBV19
CASSRRQGANTEAFF
>TRBJ1-3|TRBV6-1
CASSEAPSTGYSGNTIYF
>TRBJ1-1|TRBV7-2
CASSNAQGFTEAFF
>TRBJ2-3|TRBV7-3
CASSLGAGTGIFTDTQYF
>TRBJ1-1|TRBV25-1
CASSPRGSMNTEAFF
>TRBJ2-6|TRBV4-1
CASSHQTGISGANVLTF
>TRBJ2-5|TRBV5-5
CASSRGLAGRETQYF
>TRBJ2-1|TRBV9
CASSGSAGQFF
>TRBJ1-1|TRBV21-1
CAEEVHTEAFF
>TRBJ2-6|TRBV9
CASSTQGAGANVLTF
>TRBJ2-4|TRBV7-3
CASSLWGGAKNIQYF
>TRBJ1-2|TRBV19
CASSIDAHYGYTF
>TRBJ1-2|TRBV7-9
CASSTTGTISGYGYTF
>TRBJ2-5|TRBV29-1
CSVDGGSETQYF
>-|TRBV5-6
CASSFGQSSYEQYF
>TRBJ2-4|TRBV7-7
CASSLALAGGKHFLAKNIQYF
>TRBJ1-1|TRBV6-5
CASSRQGYKPEAFF
>TRBJ2-3|TRBV9
CASERGGTDTQYF
>TRBJ2-1|TRBV7-2
CASSSRLAGSYNEQFF